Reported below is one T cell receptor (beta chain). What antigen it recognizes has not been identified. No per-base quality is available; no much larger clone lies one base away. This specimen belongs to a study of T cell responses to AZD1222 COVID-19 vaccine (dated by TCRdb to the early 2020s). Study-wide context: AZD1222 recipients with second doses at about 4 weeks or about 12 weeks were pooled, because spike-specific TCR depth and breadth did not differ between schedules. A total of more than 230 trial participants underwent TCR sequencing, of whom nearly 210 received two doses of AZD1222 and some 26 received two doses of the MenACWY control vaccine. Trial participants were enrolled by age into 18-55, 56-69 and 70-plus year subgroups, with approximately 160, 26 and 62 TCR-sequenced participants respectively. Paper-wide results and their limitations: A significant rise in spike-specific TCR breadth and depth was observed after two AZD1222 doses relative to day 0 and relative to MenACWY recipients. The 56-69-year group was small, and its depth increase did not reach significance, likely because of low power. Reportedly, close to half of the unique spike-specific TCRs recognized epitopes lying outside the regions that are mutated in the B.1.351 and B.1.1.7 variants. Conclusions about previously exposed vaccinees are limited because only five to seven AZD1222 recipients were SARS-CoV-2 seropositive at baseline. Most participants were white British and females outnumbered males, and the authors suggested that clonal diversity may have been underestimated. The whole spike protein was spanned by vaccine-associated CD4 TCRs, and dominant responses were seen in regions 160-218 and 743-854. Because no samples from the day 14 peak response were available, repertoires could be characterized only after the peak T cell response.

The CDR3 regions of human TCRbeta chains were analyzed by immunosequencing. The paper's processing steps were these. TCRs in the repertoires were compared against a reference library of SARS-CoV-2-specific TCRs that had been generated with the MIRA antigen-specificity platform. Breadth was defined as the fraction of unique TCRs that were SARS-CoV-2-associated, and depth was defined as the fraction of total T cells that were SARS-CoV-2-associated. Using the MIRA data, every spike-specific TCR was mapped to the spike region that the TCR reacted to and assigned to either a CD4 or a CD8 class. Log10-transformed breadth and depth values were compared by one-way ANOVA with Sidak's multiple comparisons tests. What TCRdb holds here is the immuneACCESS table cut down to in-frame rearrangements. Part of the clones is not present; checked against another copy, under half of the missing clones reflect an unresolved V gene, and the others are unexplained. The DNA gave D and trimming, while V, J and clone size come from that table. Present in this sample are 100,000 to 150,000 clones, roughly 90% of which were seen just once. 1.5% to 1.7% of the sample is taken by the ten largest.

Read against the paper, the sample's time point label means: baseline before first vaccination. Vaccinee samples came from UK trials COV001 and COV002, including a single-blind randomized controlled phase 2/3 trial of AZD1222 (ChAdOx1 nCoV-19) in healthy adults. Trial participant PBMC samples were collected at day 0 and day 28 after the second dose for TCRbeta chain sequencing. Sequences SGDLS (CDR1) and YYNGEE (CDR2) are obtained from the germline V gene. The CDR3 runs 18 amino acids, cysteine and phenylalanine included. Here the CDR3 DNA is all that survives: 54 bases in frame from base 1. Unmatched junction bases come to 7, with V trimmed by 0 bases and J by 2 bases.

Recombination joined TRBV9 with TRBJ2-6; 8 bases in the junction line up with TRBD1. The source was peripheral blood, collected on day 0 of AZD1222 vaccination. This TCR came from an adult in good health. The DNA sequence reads TGTGCCAGCAGCGTAGGCCCAGGGGGCTTTGCTGGGGCCAACGTCCTGACTTTC. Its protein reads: CASSVGPGGFAGANVLTF.